A single T cell receptor (beta chain) is shown here with its context. The antigen it recognizes is unknown. Base qualities are not at hand, and no much larger clone is one base apart. The entry originates in a study of blood T cell repertoires in COVID-19 (dated by TCRdb to about 2020). The study in broad terms: Samples covering the acute and convalescent phases of COVID-19 were provided by collaborators in the United States, Italy and Spain. The prospective study material was composed of cDNA or gDNA derived from T cells, B-cell-depleted T cells, or PBMCs. Deeply sampled blood TCRbeta repertoires from subjects exposed to, actively infected with, or recovered from COVID-19 were included in the dataset. A freely available public database, intended as a resource for researchers studying the immune response to SARS-CoV-2, is where the repertoires were released. Samples came from the ongoing ImmuneRACE study (first 160 participants) plus 1,254 subjects from 6 global collaborators. The sample metadata nearly always contained a de-identified subject ID, COVID-19 status, age in years and sex. Where available, HLA class I and class II types were obtained from metadata supplied by the sample provider rather than from assay-based typing. Broader findings and caveats from the paper: The quantity of clinical and demographic metadata differed by source and by participant and was supplied without curation.

Spanning cysteine to phenylalanine, the CDR3 consists of 15 amino acids. Just the 45-base CDR3 DNA is kept, in frame starting at base 1. From a lookup of the germline V gene, CDR1 and CDR2 are WSHSY and SAAADI. V and J are trimmed by 3 bases and 1 base, and the gene matches miss 3 bases of the junction. TCRbeta CDR3 regions were amplified from genomic DNA by means of the immunoSEQ Assay, a bias-controlled multiplex PCR. The paper's data handling went like this. Nucleated cell counts per sample were estimated from amplification of reference gene primers within the assay. To quantify the absolute abundance of each unique TCRbeta CDR3 rearrangement, sequence reads were collapsed and filtered. For each sample, productive Simpson clonality was calculated as the square root of Simpson's diversity index across productive rearrangements. The immuneACCESS repertoire file appears here via TCRdb, limited to in-frame rearrangements. These files lack a portion of the clones; in checked studies, under half of the deficit traces to unresolved V genes, and the cause of the others is not known. Clone size and the V and J calls come from that table; the DNA yielded D and trimming. The sample yields approximately 350,000 clones; more than 70% were counted once. Around 3% of the sample is in the top ten clones.

One collaborating source in Seattle enrolled patients during active infection and followed them longitudinally through the course of disease. Whole blood was collected in K2EDTA tubes by collaborating institutions according to the institutions' own protocols. For TCRbeta analysis, collaborator samples were shipped as frozen whole blood, as isolated PBMCs, or as DNA extracted from either sample type. The sample consisted of peripheral blood. The rearranged chain carries TRBV10-2 and TRBJ2-3, and TRBD2 aligns with 8 junction nucleotides. This sequence was found in a woman aged 25 to 39 with COVID-19, enrolled during active disease. This receptor has the CDR3 CASSDAGGRTDTQYF. The DNA is as follows: TGCGCCAGCAGTGATGCGGGGGGCCGCACAGATACGCAGTATTTT.